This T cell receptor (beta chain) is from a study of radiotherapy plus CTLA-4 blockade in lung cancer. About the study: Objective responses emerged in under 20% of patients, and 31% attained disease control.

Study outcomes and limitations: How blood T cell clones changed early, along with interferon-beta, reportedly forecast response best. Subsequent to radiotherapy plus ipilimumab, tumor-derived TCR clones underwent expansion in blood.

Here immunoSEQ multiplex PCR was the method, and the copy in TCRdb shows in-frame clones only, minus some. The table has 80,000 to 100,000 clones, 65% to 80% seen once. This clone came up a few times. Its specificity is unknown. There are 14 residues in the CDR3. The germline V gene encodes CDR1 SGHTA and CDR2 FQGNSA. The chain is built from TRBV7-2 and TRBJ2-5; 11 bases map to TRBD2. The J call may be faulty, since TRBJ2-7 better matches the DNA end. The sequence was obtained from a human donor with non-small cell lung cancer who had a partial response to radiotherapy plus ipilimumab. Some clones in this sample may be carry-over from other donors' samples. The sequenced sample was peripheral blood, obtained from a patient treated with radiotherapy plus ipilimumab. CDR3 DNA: TGTGCCAGCAGCCTTAGCGGGGGGGCCCACGAGCAGTACTTC. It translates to CASSLSGGAHEQYF.